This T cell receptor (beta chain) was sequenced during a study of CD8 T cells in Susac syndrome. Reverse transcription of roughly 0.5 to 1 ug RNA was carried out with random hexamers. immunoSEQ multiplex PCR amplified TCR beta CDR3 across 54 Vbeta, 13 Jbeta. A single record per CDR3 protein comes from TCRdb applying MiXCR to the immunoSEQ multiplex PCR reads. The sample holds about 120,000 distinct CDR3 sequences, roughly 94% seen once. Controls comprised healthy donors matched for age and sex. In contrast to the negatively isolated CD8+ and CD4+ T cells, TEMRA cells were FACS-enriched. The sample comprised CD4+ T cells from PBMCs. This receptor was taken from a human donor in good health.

Written as DNA, the CDR3 is TGCAGTGCATTAGCGGGAGTCACCGGGGAGCTGTTTTTT. Translated: CSALAGVTGELFF. The chain recombines TRBV20-1 with TRBJ2-2; 9 nucleotides match TRBD2. CDR1 and CDR2 from the germline V gene are DFQATT and SNEGSKA (reference sequence). This CDR3 has 13 residues. Trimming cost V 6 bases and J 4 bases; bases outside gene matches: 3.